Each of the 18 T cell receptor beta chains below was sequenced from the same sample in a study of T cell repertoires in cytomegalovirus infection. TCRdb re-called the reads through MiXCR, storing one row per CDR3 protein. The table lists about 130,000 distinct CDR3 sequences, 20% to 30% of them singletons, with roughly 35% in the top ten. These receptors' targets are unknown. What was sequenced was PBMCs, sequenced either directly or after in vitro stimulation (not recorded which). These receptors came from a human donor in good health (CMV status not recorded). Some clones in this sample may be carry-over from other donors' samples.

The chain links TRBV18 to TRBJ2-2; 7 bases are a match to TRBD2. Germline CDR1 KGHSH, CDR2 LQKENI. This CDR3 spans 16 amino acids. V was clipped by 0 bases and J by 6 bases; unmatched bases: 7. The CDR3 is CASSPPAGDGAGELFF. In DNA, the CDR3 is TGTGCCAGCTCACCACCCGCGGGAGACGGGGCCGGGGAGCTGTTTTTT.

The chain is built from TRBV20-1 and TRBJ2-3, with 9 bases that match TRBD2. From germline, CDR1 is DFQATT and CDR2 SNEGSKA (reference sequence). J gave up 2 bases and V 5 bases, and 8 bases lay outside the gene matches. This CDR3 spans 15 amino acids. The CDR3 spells CSASPGLANTDTQYF. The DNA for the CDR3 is TGCAGTGCTTCGCCTGGACTAGCGAACACAGATACGCAGTATTTT.

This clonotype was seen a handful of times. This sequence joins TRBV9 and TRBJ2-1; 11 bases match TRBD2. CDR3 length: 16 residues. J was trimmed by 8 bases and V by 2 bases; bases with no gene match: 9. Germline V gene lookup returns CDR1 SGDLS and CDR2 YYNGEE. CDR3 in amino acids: CASSVEGSGRGDEQFF. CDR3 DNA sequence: TGTGCCAGCAGCGTCGAGGGTAGCGGGAGGGGGGATGAGCAGTTCTTC.

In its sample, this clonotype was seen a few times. CDR3 residues: CASSLTTGPTPDTQYF. In DNA form, the CDR3 reads TGTGCCAGCAGCCTCACGACAGGGCCCACCCCAGATACGCAGTATTTT. This chain connects TRBV14 to TRBJ2-3, with 7 bases fitting TRBD1. The ends lost 4 bases at V and 4 bases at J; junction bases unmatched: 11. Germline V gene data show CDR1 as SGHDN and CDR2 as FVKESK. CDR3 length: 16 residues.

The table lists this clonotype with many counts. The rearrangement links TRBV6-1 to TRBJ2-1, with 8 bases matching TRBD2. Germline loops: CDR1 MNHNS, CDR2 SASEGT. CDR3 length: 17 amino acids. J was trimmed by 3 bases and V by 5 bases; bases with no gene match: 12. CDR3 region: CASSPGLAGDHYNEQFF. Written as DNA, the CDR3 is TGTGCCAGCAGTCCCGGACTAGCCGGCGACCACTACAATGAGCAGTTCTTC.

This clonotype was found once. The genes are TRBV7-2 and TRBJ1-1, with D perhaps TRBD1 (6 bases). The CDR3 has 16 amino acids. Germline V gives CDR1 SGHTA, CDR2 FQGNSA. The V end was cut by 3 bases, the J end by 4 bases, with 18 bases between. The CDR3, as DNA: TGTGCCAGCAGCTTCTCACAGGGCCTCAGGAGCACTGAAGCTTTCTTT. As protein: CASSFSQGLRSTEAFF.

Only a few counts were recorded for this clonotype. Here the CDR3 DNA reads TGTGTCTCCCGGGGGGGAGACGAGCAGTACGTC. Translation gives CVSRGGDEQYV. V and J are TRBV27 and TRBJ2-7; 8 nucleotides agree with TRBD2. Looked up from germline, CDR1 is MNHEY and CDR2 is SMNVEV (reference sequence). There are 11 residues in the CDR3.

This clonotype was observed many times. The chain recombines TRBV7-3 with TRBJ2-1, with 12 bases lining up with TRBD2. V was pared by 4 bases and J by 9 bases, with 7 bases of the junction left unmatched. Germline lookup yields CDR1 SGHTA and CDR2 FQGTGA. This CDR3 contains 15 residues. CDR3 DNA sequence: TGTGCCAGCAGCTCCGGACTAGCGGGATACGGTGAGCAGTTCTTC. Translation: CASSSGLAGYGEQFF.

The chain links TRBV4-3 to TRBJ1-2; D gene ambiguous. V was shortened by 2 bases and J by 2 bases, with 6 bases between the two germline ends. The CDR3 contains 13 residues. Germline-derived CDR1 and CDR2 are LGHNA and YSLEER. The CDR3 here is CASSQTQNYGYTF. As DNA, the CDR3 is TGCGCCAGCAGCCAAACCCAGAACTATGGCTACACCTTC.

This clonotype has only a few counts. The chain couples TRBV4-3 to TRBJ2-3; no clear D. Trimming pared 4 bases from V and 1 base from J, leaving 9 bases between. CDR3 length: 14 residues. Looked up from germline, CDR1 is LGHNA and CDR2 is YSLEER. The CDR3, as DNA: TGCGCCAGCAGCCTATTGTACCGCACAGATACGCAGTATTTT. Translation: CASSLLYRTDTQYF.

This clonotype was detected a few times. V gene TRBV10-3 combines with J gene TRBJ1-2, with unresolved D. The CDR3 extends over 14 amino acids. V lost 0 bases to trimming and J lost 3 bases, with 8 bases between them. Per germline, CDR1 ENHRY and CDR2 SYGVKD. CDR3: CAISESTVDYGYTF. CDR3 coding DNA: TGTGCCATCAGTGAGTCGACGGTAGACTATGGCTACACCTTC.

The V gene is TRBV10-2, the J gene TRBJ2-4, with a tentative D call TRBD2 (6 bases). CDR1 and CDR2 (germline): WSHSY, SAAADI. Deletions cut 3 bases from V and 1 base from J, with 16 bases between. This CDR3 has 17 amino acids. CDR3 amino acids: CASSEIPGLTAKNIQYF. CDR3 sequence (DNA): TGCGCCAGCAGTGAAATACCGGGACTGACGGCCAAAAACATTCAGTACTTC.

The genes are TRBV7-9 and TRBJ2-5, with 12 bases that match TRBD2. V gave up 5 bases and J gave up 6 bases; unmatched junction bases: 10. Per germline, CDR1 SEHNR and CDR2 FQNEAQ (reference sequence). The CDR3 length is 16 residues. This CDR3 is CASSRLTSGSSKTQYF. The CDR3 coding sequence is TGTGCCAGCAGCCGTCTGACTAGCGGGAGTAGTAAGACCCAGTACTTC.

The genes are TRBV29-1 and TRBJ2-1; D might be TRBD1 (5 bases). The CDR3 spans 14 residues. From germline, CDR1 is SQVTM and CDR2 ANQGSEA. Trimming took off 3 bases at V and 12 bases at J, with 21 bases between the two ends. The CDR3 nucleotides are TGCAGCGTTGATGTTAGGGTTCGGCAGGGTGGGCAGTTCTTC. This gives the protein CSVDVRVRQGGQFF.

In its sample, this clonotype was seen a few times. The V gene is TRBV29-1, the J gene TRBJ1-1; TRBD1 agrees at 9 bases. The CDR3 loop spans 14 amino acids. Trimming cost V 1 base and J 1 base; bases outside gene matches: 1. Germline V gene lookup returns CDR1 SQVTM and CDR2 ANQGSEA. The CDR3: CSVEGTGANTEAFF. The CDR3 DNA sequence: TGCAGCGTTGAAGGGACAGGGGCGAACACTGAAGCTTTCTTT.

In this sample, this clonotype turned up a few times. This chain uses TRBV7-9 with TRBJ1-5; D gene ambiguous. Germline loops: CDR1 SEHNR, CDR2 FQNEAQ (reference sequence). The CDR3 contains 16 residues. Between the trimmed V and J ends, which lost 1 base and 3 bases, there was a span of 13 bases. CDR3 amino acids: CASSLDSRVNNQPQHF. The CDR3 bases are TGTGCCAGCAGCTTAGATAGTCGGGTGAACAATCAGCCCCAGCATTTT.

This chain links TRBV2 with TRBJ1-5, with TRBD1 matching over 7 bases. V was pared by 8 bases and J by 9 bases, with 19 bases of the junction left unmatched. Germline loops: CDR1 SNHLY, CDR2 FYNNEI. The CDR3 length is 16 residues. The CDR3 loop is CASHEPTGDGHRPQHF. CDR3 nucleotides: TGTGCCAGCCATGAGCCTACAGGGGACGGCCATCGGCCCCAGCATTTT.

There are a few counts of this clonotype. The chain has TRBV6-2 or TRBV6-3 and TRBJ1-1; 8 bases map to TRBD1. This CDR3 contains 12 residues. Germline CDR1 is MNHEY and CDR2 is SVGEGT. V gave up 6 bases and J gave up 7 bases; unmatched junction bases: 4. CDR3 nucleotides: TGTGCCAGCAGCACAGGGGGGAATGAAGCTTTCTTT. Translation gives CASSTGGNEAFF.